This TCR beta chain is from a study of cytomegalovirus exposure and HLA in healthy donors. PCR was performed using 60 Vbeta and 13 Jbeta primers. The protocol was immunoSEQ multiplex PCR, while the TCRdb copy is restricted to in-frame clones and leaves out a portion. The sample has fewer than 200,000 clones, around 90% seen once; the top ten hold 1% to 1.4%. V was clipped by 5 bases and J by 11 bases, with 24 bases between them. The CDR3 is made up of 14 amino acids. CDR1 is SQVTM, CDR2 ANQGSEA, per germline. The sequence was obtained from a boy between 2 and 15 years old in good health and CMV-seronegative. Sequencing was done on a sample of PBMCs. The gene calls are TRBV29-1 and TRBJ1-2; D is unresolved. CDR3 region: CSVTLSVLAAGYTF. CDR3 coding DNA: TGCAGCGTTACCTTATCGGTCCTTGCAGCGGGTTACACCTTC.